The 18 T cell receptor beta chains below come from one sample, sequenced in a study of radiation and T cells in renal cell carcinoma. Time point noted: blood 2 weeks post-SBRT. As to treatment: 15 Gy SBRT to primary tumor, nephrectomy 4 weeks later. Clones were read by immunoSEQ multiplex PCR, and TCRdb kept only the in-frame ones, dropping some. The sample holds about 130,000 clones, 88% seen once. Material: blood, obtained from a patient whose treatment included radiotherapy and nephrectomy. These receptors were taken from a woman between 70 and 85 years old with renal cell carcinoma.

The V gene is TRBV6-5, the J gene TRBJ1-2; the match to TRBD1 covers 8 bases. CDR3 length: 16 residues. Germline V gives CDR1 MNHEY, CDR2 SVGAGI. Trimming cost V 4 bases and J 2 bases; bases outside gene matches: 9. CDR3 loop: CASSSYDRGVNYGYTF. CDR3 nucleotides: TGTGCCAGCAGTTCCTACGACAGGGGCGTGAACTATGGCTACACCTTC.

This chain joins TRBV6-5 and TRBJ2-3; D gene uncertain. V lost 2 bases to trimming and J lost 4 bases, with 4 bases between them. Per germline, CDR1 MNHEY and CDR2 SVGAGI. The CDR3 contains 12 residues. The CDR3 DNA is TGTGCCAGCAGTTACCCAGCAGATACGCAGTATTTT. This codes for CASSYPADTQYF.

This clone was detected once. The rearrangement uses TRBV6-1 and TRBJ1-1, with TRBD1 as a possible D gene (6 bases). CDR3 length equals 15 residues. The V end lost 5 bases, the J end lost 0 bases, and 13 bases lay between the germline ends. Looked up from germline, CDR1 is MNHNS and CDR2 is SASEGT. CDR3 sequence reads: CASSLQGGVNTEAFF. The CDR3 nucleotides read TGTGCCAGCAGTTTACAGGGCGGCGTGAACACTGAAGCTTTCTTT.

The rearrangement joins TRBV5-4 to TRBJ2-1; 11 nucleotides align to TRBD2. The length of the CDR3 is 16 residues. After removal of 5 bases from V and 0 bases from J, the junction contained 4 bases not matched to a gene. CDR1 and CDR2 from the germline V gene are SGHNT and YYREEE (reference sequence). CDR3 in amino acids: CASRGTSGGSYNEQFF. CDR3 sequence (DNA): TGTGCCAGCAGAGGGACTAGCGGTGGCTCCTACAATGAGCAGTTCTTC. The entire variable domain, with the rest obtained from reference TRBV5-4 and TRBJ2-1, is as follows: ETGVTQSPTHLIKTRGQQVTLRCSSQSGHNTVSWYQQALGQGPQFIFQYYREEENGRGNFPPRFSGLQFPNYSSELNVNALELDDSALYLCASRGTSGGSYNEQFFGPGTRLTVL.

The chain combines TRBV6-5 with TRBJ2-7, with 9 bases fitting TRBD1. The CDR3 runs 15 residues. Losses at the gene ends were 4 bases for V and 7 bases for J; bases not matched to a gene: 11. Germline V lookup: CDR1 MNHEY, CDR2 SVGAGI. CDR3 region: CASSFTGGEGQEQYF. For the CDR3, the DNA is TGTGCCAGCAGTTTCACAGGGGGCGAAGGTCAGGAGCAGTACTTC.

The gene calls are TRBV18 and TRBJ2-2, with TRBD1 matching over 9 bases. CDR1 KGHSH and CDR2 LQKENI come from the germline V gene. This CDR3 has 16 residues. V trimming: 3 bases; J trimming: 2 bases; junction bases outside the gene matches: 4. CDR3 sequence: CASSPGTGSNTGELFF. CDR3 in DNA: TGTGCCAGCTCACCCGGGACAGGGAGCAACACCGGGGAGCTGTTTTTT.

The chain uses TRBV14 and TRBJ2-3, with 8 bases identical to TRBD2. Germline values: CDR1 SGHDN, CDR2 FVKESK. CDR3 length: 15 residues. Trimming cost V 4 bases and J 8 bases; bases outside gene matches: 11. CDR3 coding DNA: TGTGCCAGCAGCCCACCCGGGGGGGGGAAATTTACGCAGTATTTT. Protein product: CASSPPGGGKFTQYF.

V usage is TRBV6-5 and J usage is TRBJ1-3; no reliable D call. This CDR3 has 12 amino acids. Trimming took 6 bases from V and 4 from J, leaving 7 bases between them. Germline V lookup: CDR1 MNHEY, CDR2 SVGAGI. DNA of the CDR3: TGTGCCAGCAGCTCCATCGGAAACACCATATATTTT. Its protein product is CASSSIGNTIYF.

The rearrangement links TRBV30 to TRBJ2-1; TRBD2 might be the D (5 bases). V was shortened by 3 bases and J by 9 bases, with 12 bases between the two germline ends. This CDR3 is 12 amino acids long. Germline CDR1 GTSNPN, CDR2 SVGIG (reference sequence). Here the CDR3 reads CAWSASRGEQFF. The CDR3 nucleotides are TGTGCCTGGAGCGCCTCCCGGGGTGAGCAGTTCTTC.

The V gene is TRBV29-1, the J gene TRBJ2-2; D not resolved. Trimming pared 3 bases from V and 3 bases from J, leaving 8 bases between. Germline-derived CDR1 and CDR2 are SQVTM and ANQGSEA. This CDR3 has 13 residues. CDR3 coding DNA: TGCAGCGTTGAGAAGATATACACCGGGGAGCTGTTTTTT. Its protein product is CSVEKIYTGELFF.

In DNA, the CDR3 is TGTGCCAGCCGCCCGGCAGGCCTAGATACGCAGTATTTT. This translates into CASRPAGLDTQYF. The chain links TRBV27 to TRBJ2-3; D uncertain. CDR1 is MNHEY, CDR2 SMNVEV, per germline (reference sequence). The CDR3 totals 13 residues. Trimming took off 8 bases at V and 5 bases at J, with 14 bases between the two ends.

The rearrangement links TRBV30 to TRBJ2-5, with D unresolved. The CDR3 spans 16 residues. Germline lookup yields CDR1 GTSNPN and CDR2 SVGIG (reference sequence). The V end was cut by 1 base, the J end by 5 bases, with 20 bases between. This CDR3 reads CAWSAPVPSRFETQYF. As DNA, the CDR3 is TGTGCCTGGAGTGCCCCCGTCCCATCAAGGTTTGAGACCCAGTACTTC.

The V gene is TRBV19, the J gene TRBJ2-6; perhaps D is TRBD1 or TRBD2 (6 bases each). Germline CDR1 reads LNHDA; CDR2 reads SQIVND (reference sequence). Trimming removed 5 bases from V and 0 bases from J, with 20 bases in between. The CDR3 has 19 residues. Here the CDR3 DNA reads TGTGCCAGTAGTGGGAGGACAGAGAGTTCTTTCTCTGGGGCCAACGTCCTGACTTTC. Translated: CASSGRTESSFSGANVLTF.

V and J are TRBV30 and TRBJ2-2; no clear D gene. V gave up 5 bases and J gave up 5 bases, with 3 bases separating them. The germline gives CDR1 GTSNPN, CDR2 SVGIG (reference sequence). The CDR3 is made up of 10 amino acids. CDR3 nucleotide sequence: TGTGCCTGGGGTACCGGGGAGCTGTTTTTT. The encoded protein is CAWGTGELFF.

J is TRBJ1-1 and V is TRBV5-1; D gene unclear. Trimming cost V 0 bases and J 1 base, with 7 bases left between them. The CDR3 spans 14 residues. Per germline, CDR1 SGHRS and CDR2 YFSETQ. The DNA for the CDR3 is TGCGCCAGCAGCTTGGTCGGGCAGAACACTGAAGCTTTCTTT. This encodes CASSLVGQNTEAFF.

The gene calls are TRBV4-1 and TRBJ2-5; D may be TRBD1 or TRBD2 (5 bases each). The J call is uncertain, as TRBJ2-7 better fits the DNA end. CDR1 MGHRA and CDR2 YSYEKL come from the germline V gene. The CDR3 runs 16 residues. CDR3 protein: CASSQDRDGASYEQYF. CDR3 in DNA: TGCGCCAGCAGCCAAGACCGGGACGGAGCTTCCTACGAGCAGTACTTC.

The chain employs TRBV5-8 and TRBJ1-2, with no clear D. This CDR3 is 15 amino acids long. CDR1 and CDR2 from the germline V gene are SGHTS and YDEGEE. V shed 6 bases and J shed 4 bases, with 19 bases lying between them. The CDR3 DNA is TGTGCCAGCACCGCTCCCCCCACGGGATCCTATGGCTACACCTTC. Protein: CASTAPPTGSYGYTF.

The chain is built from TRBV7-3 and TRBJ2-3, with D maybe TRBD1 (6 bases). The CDR3 covers 15 residues. The germline CDR1 and CDR2 sequences are SGHTA and FQGTGA. The V end lost 1 base, the J end lost 4 bases, and 12 bases lay between the germline ends. This CDR3 reads CASSLMGAKSDTQYF. The CDR3 bases are TGTGCCAGCAGCTTAATGGGGGCCAAATCAGATACGCAGTATTTT.